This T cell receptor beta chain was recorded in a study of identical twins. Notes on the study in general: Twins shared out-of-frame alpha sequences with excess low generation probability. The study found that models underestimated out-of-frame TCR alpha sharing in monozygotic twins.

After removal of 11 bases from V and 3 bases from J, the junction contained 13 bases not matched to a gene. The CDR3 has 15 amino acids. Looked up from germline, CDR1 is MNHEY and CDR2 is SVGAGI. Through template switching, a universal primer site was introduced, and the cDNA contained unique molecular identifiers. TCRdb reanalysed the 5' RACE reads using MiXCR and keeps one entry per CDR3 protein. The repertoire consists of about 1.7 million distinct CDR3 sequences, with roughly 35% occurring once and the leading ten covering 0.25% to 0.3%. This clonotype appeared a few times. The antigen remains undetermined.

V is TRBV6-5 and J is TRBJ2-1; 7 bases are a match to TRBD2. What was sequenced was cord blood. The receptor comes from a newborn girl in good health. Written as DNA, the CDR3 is TGTGCCGCCGACCCCCGGGACTACTTCTACAATGAGCAGTTCTTC. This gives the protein CAADPRDYFYNEQFF.